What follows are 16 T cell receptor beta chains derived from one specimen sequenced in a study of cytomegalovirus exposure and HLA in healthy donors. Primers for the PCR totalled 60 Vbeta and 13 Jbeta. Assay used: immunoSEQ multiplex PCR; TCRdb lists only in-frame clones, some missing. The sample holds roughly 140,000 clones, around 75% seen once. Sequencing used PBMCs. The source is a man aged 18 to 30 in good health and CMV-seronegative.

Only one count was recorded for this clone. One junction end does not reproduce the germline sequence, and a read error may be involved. CDR3: CSSSVVSGTGTYEQYF. CDR3 bases: TGTTCCAGCAGCGTCGTGTCCGGGACAGGGACCTACGAGCAGTACTTC. The chain employs TRBV7-9 and TRBJ2-7; TRBD1 matches at 9 bases. The CDR3 loop spans 16 amino acids. CDR1 is SEHNR and CDR2 is FQNEAQ in the germline V gene (reference sequence).

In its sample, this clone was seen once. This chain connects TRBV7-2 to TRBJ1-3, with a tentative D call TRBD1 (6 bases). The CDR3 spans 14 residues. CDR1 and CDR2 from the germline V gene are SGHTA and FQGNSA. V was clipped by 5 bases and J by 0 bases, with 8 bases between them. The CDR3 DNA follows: TGTGCCAGCAGCGGACAGCTCTCTGGAAACACCATATATTTT. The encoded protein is CASSGQLSGNTIYF.

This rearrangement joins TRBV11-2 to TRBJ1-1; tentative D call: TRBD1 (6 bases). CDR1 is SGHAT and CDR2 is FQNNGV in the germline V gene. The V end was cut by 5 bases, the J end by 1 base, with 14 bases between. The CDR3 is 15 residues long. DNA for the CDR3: TGTGCCAGCAGCCCGCTTGGACAGCCGAACACTGAAGCTTTCTTT. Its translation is CASSPLGQPNTEAFF.

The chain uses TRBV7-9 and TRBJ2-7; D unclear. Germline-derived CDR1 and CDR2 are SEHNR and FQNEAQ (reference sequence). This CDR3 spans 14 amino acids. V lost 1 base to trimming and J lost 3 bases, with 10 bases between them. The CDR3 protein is CASSLGAYRYEQYF. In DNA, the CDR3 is TGTGCCAGCAGCTTAGGGGCCTACCGCTACGAGCAGTACTTC.

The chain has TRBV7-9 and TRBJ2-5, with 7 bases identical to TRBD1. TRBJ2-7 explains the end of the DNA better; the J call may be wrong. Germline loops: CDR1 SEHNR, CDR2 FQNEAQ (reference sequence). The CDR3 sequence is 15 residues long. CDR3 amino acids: CASSLVRTGSGEQYF. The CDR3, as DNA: TGTGCCAGCAGCTTGGTAAGGACAGGCTCGGGCGAGCAGTACTTC.

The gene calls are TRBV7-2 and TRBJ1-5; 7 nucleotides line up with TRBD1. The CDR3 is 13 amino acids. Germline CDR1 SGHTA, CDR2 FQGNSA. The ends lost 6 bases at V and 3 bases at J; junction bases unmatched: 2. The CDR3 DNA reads TGTGCCAGCAGGGGACAGCTCAATCAGCCCCAGCATTTT. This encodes CASRGQLNQPQHF.

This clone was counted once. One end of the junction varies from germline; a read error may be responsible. The DNA of the CDR3 is TGTTCCAGCAGCCGCACAGGACTAGCGGGGGTTTCCTACAATGAGCAGTTCTTC. This codes for CSSSRTGLAGVSYNEQFF. This chain links TRBV7-9 with TRBJ2-1; TRBD2 matches at 13 bases. The germline CDR1 and CDR2 sequences are SEHNR and FQNEAQ (reference sequence). The length of the CDR3 is 18 residues.

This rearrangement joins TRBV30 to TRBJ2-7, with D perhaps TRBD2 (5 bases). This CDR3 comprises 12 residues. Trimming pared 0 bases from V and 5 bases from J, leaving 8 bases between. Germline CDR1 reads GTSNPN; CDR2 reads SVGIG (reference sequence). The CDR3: CAWSVPGNEQYF. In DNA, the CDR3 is TGTGCCTGGAGTGTACCGGGGAACGAGCAGTACTTC. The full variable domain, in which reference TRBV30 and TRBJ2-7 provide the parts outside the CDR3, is SQTIHQWPATLVQPVGSPLSLECTVEGTSNPNLYWYRQAAGRGLQLLFYSVGIGQISSEVPQNLSASRPQDRQFILSSKKLLLSDSGFYLCAWSVPGNEQYFGPGTRLTVT.

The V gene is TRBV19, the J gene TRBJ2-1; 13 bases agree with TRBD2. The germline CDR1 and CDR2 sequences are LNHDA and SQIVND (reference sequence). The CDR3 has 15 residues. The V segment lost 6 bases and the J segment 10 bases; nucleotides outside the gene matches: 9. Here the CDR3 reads CASRKLAGGPGEQFF. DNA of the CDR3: TGTGCCAGTAGGAAACTAGCGGGAGGGCCAGGCGAGCAGTTCTTC.

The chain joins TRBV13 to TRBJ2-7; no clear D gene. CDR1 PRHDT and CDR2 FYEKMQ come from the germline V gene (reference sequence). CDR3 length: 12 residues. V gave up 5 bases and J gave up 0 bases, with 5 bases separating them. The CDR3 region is CASSLSSYEQYF. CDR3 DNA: TGTGCCAGCAGCCTTTCCTCCTACGAGCAGTACTTC.

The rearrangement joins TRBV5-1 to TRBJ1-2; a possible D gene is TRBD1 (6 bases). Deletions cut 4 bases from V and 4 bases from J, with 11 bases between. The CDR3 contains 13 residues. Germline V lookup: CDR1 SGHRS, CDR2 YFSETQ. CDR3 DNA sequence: TGCGCCAGCAGCGCTACGGACAGCTATGGCTACACCTTC. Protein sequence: CASSATDSYGYTF.

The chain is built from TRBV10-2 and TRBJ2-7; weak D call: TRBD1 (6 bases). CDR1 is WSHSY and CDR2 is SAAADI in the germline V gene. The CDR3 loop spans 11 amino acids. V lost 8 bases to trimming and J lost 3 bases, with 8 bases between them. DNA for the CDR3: TGCGCCAGCCAACAGGGCTACGAGCAGTACTTC. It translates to CASQQGYEQYF.

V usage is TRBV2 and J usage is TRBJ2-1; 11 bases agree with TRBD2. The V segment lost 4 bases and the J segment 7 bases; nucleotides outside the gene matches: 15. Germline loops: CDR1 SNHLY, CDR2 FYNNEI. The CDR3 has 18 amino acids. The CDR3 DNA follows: TGTGCCAGCAGTGGGGCCCCGGGTACTAGCGGGAGTGCGAATGAGCAGTTCTTC. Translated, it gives CASSGAPGTSGSANEQFF.

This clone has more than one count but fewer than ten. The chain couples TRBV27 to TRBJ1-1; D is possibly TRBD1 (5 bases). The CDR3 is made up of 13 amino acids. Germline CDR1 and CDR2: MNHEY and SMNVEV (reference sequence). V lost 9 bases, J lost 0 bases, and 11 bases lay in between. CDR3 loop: CASSTAMNTEAFF. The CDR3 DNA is TGTGCCAGTTCGACAGCCATGAACACTGAAGCTTTCTTT.

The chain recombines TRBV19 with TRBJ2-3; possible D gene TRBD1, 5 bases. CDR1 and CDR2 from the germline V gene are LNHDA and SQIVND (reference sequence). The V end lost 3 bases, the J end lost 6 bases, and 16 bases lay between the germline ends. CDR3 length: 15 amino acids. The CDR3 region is CASSIRPQGIDTQYF. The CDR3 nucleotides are TGTGCCAGTAGTATCCGCCCCCAGGGCATCGATACGCAGTATTTT. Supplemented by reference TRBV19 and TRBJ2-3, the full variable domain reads DGGITQSPKYLFRKEGQNVTLSCEQNLNHDAMYWYRQDPGQGLRLIYYSQIVNDFQKGDIAEGYSVSREKKESFPLTVTSAQKNPTAFYLCASSIRPQGIDTQYFGPGTRLTVL.

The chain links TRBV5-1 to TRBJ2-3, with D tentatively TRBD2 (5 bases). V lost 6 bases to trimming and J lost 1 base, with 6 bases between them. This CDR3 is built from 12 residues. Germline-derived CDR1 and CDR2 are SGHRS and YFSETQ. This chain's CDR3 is CASIGGTDTQYF. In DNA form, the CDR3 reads TGCGCCAGCATCGGGGGCACAGATACGCAGTATTTT.